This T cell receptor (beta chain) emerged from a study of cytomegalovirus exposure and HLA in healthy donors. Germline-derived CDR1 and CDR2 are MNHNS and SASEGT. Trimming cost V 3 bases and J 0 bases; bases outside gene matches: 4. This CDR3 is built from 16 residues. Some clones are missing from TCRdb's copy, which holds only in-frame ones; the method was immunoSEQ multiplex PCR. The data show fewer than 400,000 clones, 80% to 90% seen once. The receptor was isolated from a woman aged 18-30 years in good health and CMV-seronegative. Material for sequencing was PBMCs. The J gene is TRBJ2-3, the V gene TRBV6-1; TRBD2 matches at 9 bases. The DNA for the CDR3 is TGTGCCAGCAGTGAGACTAGCGGTGCTAGCACAGATACGCAGTATTTT. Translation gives CASSETSGASTDTQYF.